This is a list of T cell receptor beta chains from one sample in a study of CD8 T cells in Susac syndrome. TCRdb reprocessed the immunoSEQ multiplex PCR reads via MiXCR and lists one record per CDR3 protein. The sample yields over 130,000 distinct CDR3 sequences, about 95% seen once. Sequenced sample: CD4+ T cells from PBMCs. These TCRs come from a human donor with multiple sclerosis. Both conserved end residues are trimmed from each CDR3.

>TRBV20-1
SAIRPQDTQY
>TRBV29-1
SVEFGGRVGELF
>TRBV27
ASRGPGQGGFGSEQY
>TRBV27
ASSPFKGRTPYEQY
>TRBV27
ASSSTGGYGYT
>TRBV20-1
SAKDRVSYEQY
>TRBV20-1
SARSRVYYNEQF
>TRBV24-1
ATSSTGRMSTQY
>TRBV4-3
ASSRQLEDTQY
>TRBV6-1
ASRRGLGPTSYEQY
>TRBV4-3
ASSQELAGGQETQY
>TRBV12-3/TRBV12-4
ASSFFLGTGVASNQPQH
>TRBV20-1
SASPSRETQY
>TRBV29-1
SVRGTPKAPDTQY
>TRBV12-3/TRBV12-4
ASSPGTGEQY
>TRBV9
ASVETSGGPTDTQY
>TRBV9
ASSVAPAYEQY
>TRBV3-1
ASSPLNPGPDQPQH
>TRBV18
ASSPNRGGNQPQH
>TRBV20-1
SATTWVDTQY
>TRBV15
ATIPGGLNTEAF
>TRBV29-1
SVRDRGVRTEAF